This T cell receptor (beta chain) was found in a study of T-cell memory formation after mild COVID-19. In TCRdb, the 5' RACE reads were re-called with MiXCR into one record per CDR3 protein. In the table there are a few hundred thousand distinct CDR3 sequences, approximately 15% of which are singletons. The CDR3 totals 17 residues. Trimming cost V 5 bases and J 1 base, with 15 bases left between them. In germline, CDR1 is MNHNY, CDR2 SVGAGI (reference sequence). This clonotype was seen only a few times. The gene calls are TRBV6-6 and TRBJ2-6; tentatively, D is TRBD1 (6 bases). The sample taken for sequencing was PBMCs or a T cell subset sorted from them (not recorded which). The clonotype was recovered from a man aged 18 to 29 who had mild COVID-19 (a few samples of this study predate the infection). Cell type and time point are not known. The CDR3 loop reads CASSPQGQPSGANVLTF. CDR3 sequence (DNA): TGTGCCAGCAGTCCCCAAGGACAGCCTTCTGGGGCCAACGTCCTGACTTTC.